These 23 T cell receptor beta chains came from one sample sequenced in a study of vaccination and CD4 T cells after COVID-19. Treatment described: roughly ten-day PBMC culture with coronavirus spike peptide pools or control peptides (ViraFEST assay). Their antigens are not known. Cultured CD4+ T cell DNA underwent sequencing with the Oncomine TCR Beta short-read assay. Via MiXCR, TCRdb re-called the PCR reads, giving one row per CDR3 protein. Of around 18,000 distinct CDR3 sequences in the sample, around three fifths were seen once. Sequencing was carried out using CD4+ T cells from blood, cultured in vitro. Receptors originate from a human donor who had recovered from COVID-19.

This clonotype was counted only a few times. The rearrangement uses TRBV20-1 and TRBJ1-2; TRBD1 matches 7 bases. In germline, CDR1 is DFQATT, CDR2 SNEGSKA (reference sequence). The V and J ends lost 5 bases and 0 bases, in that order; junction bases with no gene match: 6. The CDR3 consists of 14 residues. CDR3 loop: CSAVTGVANYGYTF. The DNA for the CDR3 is TGCAGTGCTGTCACAGGGGTTGCTAACTATGGCTACACCTTC.

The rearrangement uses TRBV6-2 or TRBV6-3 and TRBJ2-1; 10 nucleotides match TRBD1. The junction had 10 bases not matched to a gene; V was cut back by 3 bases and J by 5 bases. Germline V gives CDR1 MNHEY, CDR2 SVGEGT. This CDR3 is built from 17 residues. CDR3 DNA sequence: TGTGCCAGCAGTTATCAGGCGGGACAGGGGCTCGACAATGAGCAGTTCTTC. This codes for CASSYQAGQGLDNEQFF.

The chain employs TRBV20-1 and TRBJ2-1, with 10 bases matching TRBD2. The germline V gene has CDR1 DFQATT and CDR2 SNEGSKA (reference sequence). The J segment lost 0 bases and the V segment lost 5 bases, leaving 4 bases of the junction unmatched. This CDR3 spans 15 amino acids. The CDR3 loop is CSAGTSVSSYNEQFF. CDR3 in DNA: TGCAGTGCTGGGACTAGCGTTAGCTCCTACAATGAGCAGTTCTTC.

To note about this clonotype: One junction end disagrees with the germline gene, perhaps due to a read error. The CDR3 reads CAGRASNQPQHF. In DNA, the CDR3 is TGTGCCGGCAGGGCTAGCAATCAGCCCCAGCATTTT. The chain employs TRBV28 and TRBJ1-5; D is perhaps TRBD1 (5 bases). CDR1 and CDR2 from the germline V gene are MDHEN and SYDVKM. The CDR3 is 12 amino acids.

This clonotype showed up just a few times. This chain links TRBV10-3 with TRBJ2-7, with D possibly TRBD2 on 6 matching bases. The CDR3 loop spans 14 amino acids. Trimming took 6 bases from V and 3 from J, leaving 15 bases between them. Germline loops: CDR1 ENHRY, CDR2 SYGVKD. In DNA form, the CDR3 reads TGTGCCATCAGGTCCGGGACTGCCGACTACGAGCAGTACTTC. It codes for CAIRSGTADYEQYF.

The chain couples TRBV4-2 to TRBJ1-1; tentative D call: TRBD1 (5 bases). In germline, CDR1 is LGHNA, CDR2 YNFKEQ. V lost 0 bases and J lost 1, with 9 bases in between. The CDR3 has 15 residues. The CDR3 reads CASSQDQGQNTEAFF. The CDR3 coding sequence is TGTGCCAGCAGCCAAGATCAAGGACAGAACACTGAAGCTTTCTTT.

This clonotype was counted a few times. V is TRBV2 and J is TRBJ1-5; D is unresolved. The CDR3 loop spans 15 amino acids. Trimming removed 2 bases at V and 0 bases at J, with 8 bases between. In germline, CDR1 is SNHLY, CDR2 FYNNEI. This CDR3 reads CASSERRYSNQPQHF. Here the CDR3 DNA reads TGTGCCAGCAGTGAACGTAGGTATAGCAATCAGCCCCAGCATTTT.

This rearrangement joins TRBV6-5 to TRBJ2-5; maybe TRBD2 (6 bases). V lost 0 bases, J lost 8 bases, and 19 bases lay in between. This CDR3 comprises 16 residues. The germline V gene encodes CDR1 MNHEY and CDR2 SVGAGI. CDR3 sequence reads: CASSYSIDLTGGTQYF. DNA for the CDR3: TGTGCCAGCAGTTACTCGATAGATCTGACCGGGGGAACCCAGTACTTC.

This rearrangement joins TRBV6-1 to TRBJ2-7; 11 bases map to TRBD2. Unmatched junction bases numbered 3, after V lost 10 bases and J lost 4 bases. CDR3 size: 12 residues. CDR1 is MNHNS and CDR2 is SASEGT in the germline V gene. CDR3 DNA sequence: TGTGCCACTCGGACTAGCGGGTACGAGCAGTACTTC. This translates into CATRTSGYEQYF.

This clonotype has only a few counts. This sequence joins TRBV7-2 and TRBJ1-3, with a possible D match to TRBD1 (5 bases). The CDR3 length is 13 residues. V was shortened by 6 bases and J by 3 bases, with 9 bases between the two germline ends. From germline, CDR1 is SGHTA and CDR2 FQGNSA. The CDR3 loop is CASRPDIGNTIYF. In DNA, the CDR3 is TGTGCCAGCAGACCGGACATTGGAAACACCATATATTTT.

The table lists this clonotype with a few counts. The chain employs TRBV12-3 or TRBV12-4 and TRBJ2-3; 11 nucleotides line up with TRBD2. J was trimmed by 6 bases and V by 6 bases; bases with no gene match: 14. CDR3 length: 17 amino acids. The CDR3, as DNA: TGTGCCAGCAGCCTAACCTTAGCGGGAGGGCAGGGGGATACGCAGTATTTT. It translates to CASSLTLAGGQGDTQYF.

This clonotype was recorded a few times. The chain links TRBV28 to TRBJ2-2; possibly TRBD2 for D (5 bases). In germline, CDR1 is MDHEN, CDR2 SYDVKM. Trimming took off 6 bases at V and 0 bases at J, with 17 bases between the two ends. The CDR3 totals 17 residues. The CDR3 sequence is CASSRTLNSANTGELFF. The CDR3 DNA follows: TGTGCCAGCAGCCGCACACTTAATAGCGCGAACACCGGGGAGCTGTTTTTT.

CDR3 bases: TGCAGTGCTAGAGATCACAGAAGCTCCTACAATGAGCAGTTCTTC. Translated: CSARDHRSSYNEQFF. The chain carries TRBV20-1 and TRBJ2-1; D gene uncertain. The length of the CDR3 is 15 residues. With 0 bases removed from V and 0 bases from J, the gap between germline ends came to 9 bases. CDR1 and CDR2 (germline): DFQATT, SNEGSKA (reference sequence).

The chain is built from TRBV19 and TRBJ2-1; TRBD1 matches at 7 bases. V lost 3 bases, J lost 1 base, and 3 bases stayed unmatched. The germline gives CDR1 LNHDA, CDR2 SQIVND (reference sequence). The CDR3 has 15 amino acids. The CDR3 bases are TGTGCCAGTAGTATGGTGACAGGGTCCTACAATGAGCAGTTCTTC. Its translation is CASSMVTGSYNEQFF.

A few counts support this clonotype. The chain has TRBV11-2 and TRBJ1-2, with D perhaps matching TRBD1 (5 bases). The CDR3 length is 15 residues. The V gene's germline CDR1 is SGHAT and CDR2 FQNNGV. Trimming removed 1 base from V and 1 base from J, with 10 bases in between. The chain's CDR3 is CASSLGRGVNYGYTF. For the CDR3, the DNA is TGTGCCAGCAGCTTAGGACGGGGCGTTAACTATGGCTACACCTTC.

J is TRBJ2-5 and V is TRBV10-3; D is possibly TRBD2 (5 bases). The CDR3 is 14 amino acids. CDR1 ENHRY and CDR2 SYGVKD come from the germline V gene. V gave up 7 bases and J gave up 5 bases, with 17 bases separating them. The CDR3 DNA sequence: TGTGCCATCACGGTCCCCGGGATCCGGGAGACCCAGTACTTC. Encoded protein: CAITVPGIRETQYF.

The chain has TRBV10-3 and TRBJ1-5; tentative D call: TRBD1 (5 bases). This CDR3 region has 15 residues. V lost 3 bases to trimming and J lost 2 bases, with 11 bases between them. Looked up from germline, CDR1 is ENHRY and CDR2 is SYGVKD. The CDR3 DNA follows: TGTGCCATCAGTGACTATGGAGGGGGCAATCAGCCCCAGCATTTT. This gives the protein CAISDYGGGNQPQHF.

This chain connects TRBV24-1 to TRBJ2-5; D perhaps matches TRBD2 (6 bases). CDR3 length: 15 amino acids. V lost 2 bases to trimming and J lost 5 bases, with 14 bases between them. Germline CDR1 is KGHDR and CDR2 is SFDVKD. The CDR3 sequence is CATSDSSTGGETQYF. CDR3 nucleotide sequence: TGTGCCACCAGTGATTCCTCGACTGGGGGGGAGACCCAGTACTTC.

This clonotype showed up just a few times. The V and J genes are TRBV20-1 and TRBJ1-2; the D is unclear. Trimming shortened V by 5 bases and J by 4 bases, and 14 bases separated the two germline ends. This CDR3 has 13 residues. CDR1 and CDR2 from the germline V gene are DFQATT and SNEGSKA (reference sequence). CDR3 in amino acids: CSAPPERGYGYTF. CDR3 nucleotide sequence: TGCAGTGCTCCGCCCGAGCGGGGCTATGGCTACACCTTC.

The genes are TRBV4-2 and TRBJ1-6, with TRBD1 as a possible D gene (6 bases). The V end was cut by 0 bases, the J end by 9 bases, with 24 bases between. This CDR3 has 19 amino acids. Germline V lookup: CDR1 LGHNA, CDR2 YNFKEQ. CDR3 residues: CASSQDWPVGGQGISPLHF. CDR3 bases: TGTGCCAGCAGCCAAGATTGGCCGGTCGGAGGGCAGGGGATTTCACCCCTCCACTTT.

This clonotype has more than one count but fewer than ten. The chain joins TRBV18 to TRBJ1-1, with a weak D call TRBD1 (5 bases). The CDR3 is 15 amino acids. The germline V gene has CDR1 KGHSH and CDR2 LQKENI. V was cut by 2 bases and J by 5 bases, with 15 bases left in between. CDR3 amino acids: CASSPAQGGETEAFF. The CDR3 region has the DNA TGTGCCAGCTCACCAGCCCAGGGTGGAGAAACTGAAGCTTTCTTT.

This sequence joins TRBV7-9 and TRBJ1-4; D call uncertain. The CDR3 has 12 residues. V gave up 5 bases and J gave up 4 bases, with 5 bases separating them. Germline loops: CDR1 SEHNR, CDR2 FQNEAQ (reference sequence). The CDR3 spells CASSAVNEKLFF. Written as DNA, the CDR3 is TGTGCCAGCAGCGCCGTTAATGAAAAACTGTTTTTT.

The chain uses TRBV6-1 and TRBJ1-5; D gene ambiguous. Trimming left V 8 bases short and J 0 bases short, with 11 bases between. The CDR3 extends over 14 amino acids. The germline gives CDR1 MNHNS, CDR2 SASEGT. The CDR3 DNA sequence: TGTGCCAGCGCCCAACTTTATAGCAATCAGCCCCAGCATTTT. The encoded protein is CASAQLYSNQPQHF.